This entry describes one T cell receptor beta chain. Antigen: not known. Deep-level running was used for the assay. Repertoires were generated with immunoSEQ multiplex PCR, while TCRdb's copy carries only in-frame clones and drops some. This table holds some 350,000 clones, under 80% found once. CDR1 SGHNT and CDR2 YENEEA come from the germline V gene. The CDR3 totals 14 residues. V lost 6 bases, J lost 1 base, and 10 bases lay in between. This entry belongs to a study of shared clonotypes between healthy human individuals. Study outcomes and limitations: As a rule, naive subsets had a larger estimated richness than memory subsets. It was observed that approximately 5% of naive CD4 clonotypes were shared across several donors.

The chain is built from TRBV11-3 and TRBJ2-1, with unresolved D. This clonotype originated in a man aged 25-45 years in good health. Sequencing was performed on memory CD4+ T cells sorted from blood. Regarding subset: CD45RA-negative fraction. CDR3 in DNA: TGTGCCAGCAGTAAGGGAAGGTCCTACAATGAGCAGTTCTTC. Translated: CASSKGRSYNEQFF.